The present T cell receptor beta chain was sequenced within a study of T cells in tuberculosis. After removal of 0 bases from V and 6 bases from J, the junction contained 2 bases not matched to a gene. The CDR3 sequence is 16 residues long. Per germline, CDR1 LGHNA and CDR2 YSLEER. Repertoires were generated with immunoSEQ multiplex PCR, while TCRdb's copy carries only in-frame clones and drops some. The table shows about 34,000 clones, with 91% occurring only once. Time point denoted: new active TB diagnosis, blood taken before or within 7 days of starting treatment. Tuberculosis was confirmed by positive sputum smear and/or M. tuberculosis culture. Unsorted cryopreserved PBMC were sequenced, averaging roughly 99,000 T cells per clinical donor.

Sample: PBMCs, taken at tuberculosis diagnosis. The receptor comes from an adult with tuberculosis. The rearrangement links TRBV4-3 to TRBJ2-2; 12 nucleotides align to TRBD2. The CDR3 nucleotides are TGCGCCAGCAGCCAAGATCCTAGCGGGGGGGCCGGGGAGCTGTTTTTT. Protein: CASSQDPSGGAGELFF.